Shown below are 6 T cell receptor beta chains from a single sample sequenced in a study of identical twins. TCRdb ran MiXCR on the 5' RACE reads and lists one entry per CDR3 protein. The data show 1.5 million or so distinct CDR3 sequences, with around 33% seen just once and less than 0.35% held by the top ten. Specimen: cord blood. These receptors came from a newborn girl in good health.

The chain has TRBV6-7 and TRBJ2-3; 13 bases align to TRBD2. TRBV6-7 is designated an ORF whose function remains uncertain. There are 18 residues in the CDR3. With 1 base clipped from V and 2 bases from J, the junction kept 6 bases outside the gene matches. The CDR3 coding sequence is TGTGCCAGCAGTTACTGGCCGGGACTAGCGGGAATCACAGATACGCAGTATTTT. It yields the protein CASSYWPGLAGITDTQYF.

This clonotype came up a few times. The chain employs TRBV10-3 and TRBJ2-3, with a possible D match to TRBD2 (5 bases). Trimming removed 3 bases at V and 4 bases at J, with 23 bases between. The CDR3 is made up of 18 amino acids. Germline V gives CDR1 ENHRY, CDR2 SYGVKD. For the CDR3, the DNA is TGTGCCATCAGTGACTTACGCGGTCCCCGCGGGCTCCCAGATACGCAGTATTTT. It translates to CAISDLRGPRGLPDTQYF.

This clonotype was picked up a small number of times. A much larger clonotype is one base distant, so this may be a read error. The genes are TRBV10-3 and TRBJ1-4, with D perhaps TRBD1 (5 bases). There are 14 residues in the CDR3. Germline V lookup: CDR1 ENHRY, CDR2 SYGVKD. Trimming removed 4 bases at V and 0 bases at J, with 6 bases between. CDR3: CAISAGATNEKLFF. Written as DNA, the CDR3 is TGTGCCATCAGTGCGGGGGCAACTAATGAAAAACTGTTTTTT.

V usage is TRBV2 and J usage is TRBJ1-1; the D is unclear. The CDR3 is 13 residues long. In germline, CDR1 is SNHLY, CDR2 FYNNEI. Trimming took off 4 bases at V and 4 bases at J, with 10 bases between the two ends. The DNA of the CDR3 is TGTGCCAGCAGTGGAAAACCGGGCACTGAAGCTTTCTTT. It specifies CASSGKPGTEAFF.

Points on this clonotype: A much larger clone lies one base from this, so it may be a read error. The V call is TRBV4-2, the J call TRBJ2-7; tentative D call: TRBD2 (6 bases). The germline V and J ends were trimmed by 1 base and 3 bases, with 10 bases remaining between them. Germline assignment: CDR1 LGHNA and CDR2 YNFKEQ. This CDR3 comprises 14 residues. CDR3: CASSQGTTGYEQYF. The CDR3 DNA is TGTGCCAGCAGCCAAGGGACTACCGGCTACGAGCAGTACTTC.

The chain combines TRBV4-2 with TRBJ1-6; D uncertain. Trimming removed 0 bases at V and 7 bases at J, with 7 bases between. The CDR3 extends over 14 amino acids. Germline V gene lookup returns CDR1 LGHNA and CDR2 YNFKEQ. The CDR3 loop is CASSQDHPNSPLHF. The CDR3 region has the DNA TGTGCCAGCAGCCAAGATCACCCAAATTCACCCCTCCACTTT.